The clone carrying this TCR beta chain was found many times. Antigen specificity is unknown. The data originate from a study of regulatory T cells in long-lasting Graves disease. Relying on iRepertoire HTBI primers and Arm-PCR of CDR3 regions, the team built TCR beta libraries. A single record per CDR3 protein comes from TCRdb applying MiXCR to the multiplex PCR reads. The sample yields about half a million distinct CDR3 sequences, about 20% seen once. Study-wide findings and caveats: Persistent disease preferred TRBV28, TRBJ1-2 and TRBJ2-5. The work looked only at peripheral blood and did not look at thyroid tissue.

CDR1 MDHEN and CDR2 SYDVKM come from the germline V gene. The CDR3 runs 14 residues. V gave up 5 bases and J gave up 4 bases; unmatched junction bases: 5. The time point here: persistent/refractory GD, antithyroid drugs over 5 years with positive TRAb. PBMC RNA served as the TCR library source. The chain links TRBV28 to TRBJ2-7; 10 bases line up with TRBD1. This clonotype was obtained from a female donor with Graves disease. Sequenced here: peripheral blood mononuclear cells (PBMCs), sampled when the disease was refractory, from a patient treated with antithyroid drugs. CDR3 in amino acids: CASSVDRGGYEQYF. The CDR3 coding sequence is TGTGCCAGCAGTGTGGACAGGGGGGGATACGAGCAGTACTTC.